This T cell receptor (beta chain) was recorded in a study of Tregs in tolerant kidney transplant recipients. The overall study: Sorted recipient Tregs were expanded on donor B cells with IL-2, restimulated day 11. Activated donor B cells came from roughly ten-day culture on CD40L 3T3 cells. Sorting of CD4+CD25+CD127- cells followed approximately three-day belatacept mixed lymphocyte reactions, sometimes with approximately five-day graft donor restimulation.

This clone ranks as medium-sized. Its antigen is unidentified. Germline trimming cut 0 bases from V and 2 bases from J; bases unmatched to any gene: 3. CDR1 and CDR2 (germline): SGHRS, YFSETQ. This CDR3 has 15 amino acids. Profiled with immunoSEQ multiplex PCR; TCRdb holds only in-frame clones, not every one. Among some 1,500 clones, around 41% were seen once, and the ten largest hold 29%. The chain links TRBV5-1 to TRBJ2-5; 8 nucleotides agree with TRBD1. The TCR comes from a human donor in good health. Source material: Tregs from blood grown in culture. The CDR3 region has the DNA TGCGCCAGCAGCTTGGTACAGGGGGTACAAGAGACCCAGTACTTC. The encoded protein is CASSLVQGVQETQYF.